A selection of T cell receptor beta chains follows, all from one sample in a study of shared clonotypes between healthy human individuals. Data came from immunoSEQ multiplex PCR; TCRdb stores just in-frame clones and leaves some out. The table records 1.4 million to 1.5 million clones, approximately 96% of them present only once. The sample was naive CD4+ T cells sorted from blood. These receptors all stem from a man in his thirties or forties in good health. Both conserved end residues are part of each CDR3. Fields, in order: V gene, clone size, J gene, D gene, CDR3 DNA, CDR3 protein. The D gene is left open where the match is weak. Not all rows give a size; the values are once, few, many and, for expanded clones, a class.

V gene: TRBV5-4; clone size: .; J gene: TRBJ2-1; D gene: .; CDR3 DNA: TGTGCCAGCAGCTTAGTACAGGCCGGGGGTGAGCAGTTCTTC; CDR3 protein: CASSLVQAGGEQFF
V gene: TRBV5-1; clone size: .; J gene: TRBJ2-7; D gene: .; CDR3 DNA: TGCGCCAGCAGCCCCGCCGGATCCTACGAGCAGTACTTC; CDR3 protein: CASSPAGSYEQYF
V gene: TRBV6-5; clone size: .; J gene: TRBJ2-2; D gene: .; CDR3 DNA: TGTGCCAGCAGTTACGGCAGAACCACCACCGGGGAGCTGTTTTTT; CDR3 protein: CASSYGRTTTGELFF
V gene: TRBV28; clone size: .; J gene: TRBJ2-2; D gene: .; CDR3 DNA: TGTGCCAGCAGTCCTGGGGGTCCCGGGGAGCTGTTTTTT; CDR3 protein: CASSPGGPGELFF
V gene: TRBV19; clone size: .; J gene: TRBJ2-3; D gene: .; CDR3 DNA: TGTGCCAGTAGGGGCGGGACAGCCAGTTGGGGCACAGATACGCAGTATTTT; CDR3 protein: CASRGGTASWGTDTQYF
V gene: TRBV11-2; clone size: .; J gene: TRBJ1-5; D gene: .; CDR3 DNA: TGTGCCAGCAGCTTTAGGGGGGGTCAGCCCCAGCATTTT; CDR3 protein: CASSFRGGQPQHF
V gene: TRBV18; clone size: .; J gene: TRBJ1-1; D gene: .; CDR3 DNA: TGTGCCAGCTCACCGTTGACAGTGGCTTCTGAAGCTTTCTTT; CDR3 protein: CASSPLTVASEAFF
V gene: TRBV4-1; clone size: .; J gene: TRBJ2-3; D gene: .; CDR3 DNA: TGCGCCAGCAGCCCGCTCGGGGCCTCTAGCACAGATACGCAGTATTTT; CDR3 protein: CASSPLGASSTDTQYF
V gene: TRBV27; clone size: .; J gene: TRBJ1-5; D gene: .; CDR3 DNA: TGTGCCAGCAGCAAACATATCCCAGGATATAGCAATCAGCCCCAGCATTTT; CDR3 protein: CASSKHIPGYSNQPQHF
V gene: TRBV2; clone size: .; J gene: TRBJ1-4; D gene: TRBD1; CDR3 DNA: TGTGCCAGCGCAGGGGGAACTAATGAAAAACTGTTTTTT; CDR3 protein: CASAGGTNEKLFF
V gene: TRBV30; clone size: .; J gene: TRBJ1-2; D gene: .; CDR3 DNA: TGTGCCTGGGACTCACCCAACTATGGCTACACCTTC; CDR3 protein: CAWDSPNYGYTF
V gene: TRBV9; clone size: .; J gene: TRBJ2-5; D gene: .; CDR3 DNA: TGTGCCAGCAGCGTAGAAGGGCTTACGGCCCAGTACTTC; CDR3 protein: CASSVEGLTAQYF
V gene: TRBV29-1; clone size: .; J gene: TRBJ2-3; D gene: .; CDR3 DNA: TGCAGCGTTCCCCCACGCACCCCGAGCACAGATACGCAGTATTTT; CDR3 protein: CSVPPRTPSTDTQYF
V gene: TRBV19; clone size: .; J gene: TRBJ2-7; D gene: .; CDR3 DNA: TGTGCCAGTAGTATTGGGACGGGACAATCCTACGAGCAGTACTTC; CDR3 protein: CASSIGTGQSYEQYF
V gene: TRBV5-1; clone size: .; J gene: TRBJ2-2; D gene: .; CDR3 DNA: TGCGCCAGCAGGATGGGGGACGGGGAGCTGTTTTTT; CDR3 protein: CASRMGDGELFF
V gene: TRBV15; clone size: .; J gene: TRBJ2-2; D gene: .; CDR3 DNA: TGTGCCACCAGCAGAGAAGGGCAGGGTGGAGGCGGGGAGCTGTTTTTT; CDR3 protein: CATSREGQGGGGELFF
V gene: TRBV5-1; clone size: .; J gene: TRBJ2-3; D gene: .; CDR3 DNA: TGCGCCAGCAGCAGGGGTGGGGGTATCGCAGATACGCAGTATTTT; CDR3 protein: CASSRGGGIADTQYF
V gene: TRBV28; clone size: .; J gene: TRBJ1-2; D gene: .; CDR3 DNA: TGTGCCAGCAAGGAGGGCGACTATGGCTACACCTTC; CDR3 protein: CASKEGDYGYTF
V gene: TRBV5-1; clone size: once; J gene: TRBJ2-1; D gene: TRBD1; CDR3 DNA: TGCGCCAGCAGCCTGGAGGGACAGGGGGCTGGGAATGAGCAGTTCTTC; CDR3 protein: CASSLEGQGAGNEQFF
V gene: TRBV10-1; clone size: .; J gene: TRBJ1-2; D gene: .; CDR3 DNA: TGCGCCAGCGTAGGGGGGTTTGTTTATGGCTACACCTTC; CDR3 protein: CASVGGFVYGYTF
V gene: TRBV7-6; clone size: .; J gene: TRBJ2-7; D gene: .; CDR3 DNA: TGTGCCAGCAGCTTATCCGACGAGCAGTACTTC; CDR3 protein: CASSLSDEQYF
V gene: TRBV28; clone size: .; J gene: TRBJ2-2; D gene: .; CDR3 DNA: TGTGCCAGCAGTTTTCGGCAAACGAACACCGGGGAGCTGTTTTTT; CDR3 protein: CASSFRQTNTGELFF
V gene: TRBV27; clone size: .; J gene: TRBJ2-7; D gene: .; CDR3 DNA: TGTGCCAGCAGAAAGACAGGAACCTACGAGCAGTACTTC; CDR3 protein: CASRKTGTYEQYF
V gene: TRBV5-1; clone size: .; J gene: TRBJ2-2; D gene: .; CDR3 DNA: TGCGCCAGCAGCTTGCCGGGGGCGCTTTCCACCGGGGAGCTGTTTTTT; CDR3 protein: CASSLPGALSTGELFF
V gene: TRBV7-8; clone size: .; J gene: TRBJ1-3; D gene: .; CDR3 DNA: TGTGCCAGCAGCTTAGCAGGGGGAAACACCATATATTTT; CDR3 protein: CASSLAGGNTIYF
V gene: TRBV7-3; clone size: .; J gene: TRBJ1-2; D gene: TRBD1; CDR3 DNA: TGTGCCAGCAGCTTAGCCAGGGGGCAGGATGGCTACACCTTC; CDR3 protein: CASSLARGQDGYTF
V gene: TRBV20-1; clone size: .; J gene: TRBJ2-1; D gene: .; CDR3 DNA: TGCAGTGCCCTACCTAACAATGAGCAGTTCTTC; CDR3 protein: CSALPNNEQFF
V gene: TRBV18; clone size: .; J gene: TRBJ1-1; D gene: TRBD1; CDR3 DNA: TGTGCCAGCTCACAATCGACAGGGGGCGGGACTGAAGCTTTCTTT; CDR3 protein: CASSQSTGGGTEAFF
V gene: TRBV6-8; clone size: .; J gene: TRBJ2-3; D gene: .; CDR3 DNA: TGTGCCAGCATCAGCGAGAGCACAGATACGCAGTATTTT; CDR3 protein: CASISESTDTQYF
V gene: TRBV6-1; clone size: once; J gene: TRBJ2-1; D gene: .; CDR3 DNA: TGTGCCAGCAGATTCGGATACAATGAGCAGTTCTTC; CDR3 protein: CASRFGYNEQFF
V gene: TRBV7-3; clone size: .; J gene: TRBJ2-5; D gene: .; CDR3 DNA: TGTGCCAGCAGCGGAGGAGCACAAGAGACCCAGTACTTC; CDR3 protein: CASSGGAQETQYF
V gene: TRBV30; clone size: .; J gene: TRBJ2-1; D gene: .; CDR3 DNA: TGTGCCTGGAGTCCCCGGGACTCCCCCCACACCAATGAGCAGTTCTTC; CDR3 protein: CAWSPRDSPHTNEQFF
V gene: TRBV2; clone size: .; J gene: TRBJ2-1; D gene: TRBD1; CDR3 DNA: TGTGCCACTTCACGGGACAGCTCCTACAATGAGCAGTTCTTC; CDR3 protein: CATSRDSSYNEQFF
V gene: TRBV5-1; clone size: .; J gene: TRBJ1-2; D gene: .; CDR3 DNA: TGCGCCAGCAGCTTGGCCGGGGTCGTCACAGATGGCTACACCTTC; CDR3 protein: CASSLAGVVTDGYTF
V gene: TRBV1; clone size: .; J gene: TRBJ2-1; D gene: .; CDR3 DNA: TGCACCAGCAGCCATCTCTCCCCTCTTAGCGGTCTACAGTTCTTC; CDR3 protein: CTSSHLSPLSGLQFF
V gene: TRBV13; clone size: once; J gene: TRBJ2-1; D gene: .; CDR3 DNA: TGTGCCAGCAGCCTTGGACCTCATTCGGGGGATGAGCAGTTCTTC; CDR3 protein: CASSLGPHSGDEQFF
V gene: TRBV10-1; clone size: .; J gene: TRBJ2-7; D gene: TRBD1; CDR3 DNA: TGCGCCAGCAGTGAGATCGGACAGGGGGAAGTGTACTTC; CDR3 protein: CASSEIGQGEVYF
V gene: TRBV2; clone size: .; J gene: TRBJ2-7; D gene: .; CDR3 DNA: TGTGCCAGCAGTGAAAGGGTTGGCGAGCAGTACTTC; CDR3 protein: CASSERVGEQYF
V gene: TRBV4-3; clone size: .; J gene: TRBJ2-3; D gene: TRBD1; CDR3 DNA: TGCGCCAGCAGCCAACATACAGGGGGTGGAACAGATACGCAGTATTTT; CDR3 protein: CASSQHTGGGTDTQYF
V gene: TRBV29-1; clone size: .; J gene: TRBJ2-7; D gene: .; CDR3 DNA: TGCAGCGTTGTTAATTTAAGGACTGCCTTTTACGAGCAGTACTTC; CDR3 protein: CSVVNLRTAFYEQYF
V gene: TRBV28; clone size: .; J gene: TRBJ1-1; D gene: .; CDR3 DNA: TGTGCCACGATCAAACAGGGGAACACTGAAGCTTTCTTT; CDR3 protein: CATIKQGNTEAFF
V gene: TRBV19; clone size: .; J gene: TRBJ2-5; D gene: .; CDR3 DNA: TGTGCCAGTAACGGTGGTGGACCAGAGACCCAGTACTTC; CDR3 protein: CASNGGGPETQYF
V gene: TRBV28; clone size: .; J gene: TRBJ1-2; D gene: .; CDR3 DNA: TGTGCCAGCAGTTATCAGGGGACCTCCACGGCTGGCTACACCTTC; CDR3 protein: CASSYQGTSTAGYTF